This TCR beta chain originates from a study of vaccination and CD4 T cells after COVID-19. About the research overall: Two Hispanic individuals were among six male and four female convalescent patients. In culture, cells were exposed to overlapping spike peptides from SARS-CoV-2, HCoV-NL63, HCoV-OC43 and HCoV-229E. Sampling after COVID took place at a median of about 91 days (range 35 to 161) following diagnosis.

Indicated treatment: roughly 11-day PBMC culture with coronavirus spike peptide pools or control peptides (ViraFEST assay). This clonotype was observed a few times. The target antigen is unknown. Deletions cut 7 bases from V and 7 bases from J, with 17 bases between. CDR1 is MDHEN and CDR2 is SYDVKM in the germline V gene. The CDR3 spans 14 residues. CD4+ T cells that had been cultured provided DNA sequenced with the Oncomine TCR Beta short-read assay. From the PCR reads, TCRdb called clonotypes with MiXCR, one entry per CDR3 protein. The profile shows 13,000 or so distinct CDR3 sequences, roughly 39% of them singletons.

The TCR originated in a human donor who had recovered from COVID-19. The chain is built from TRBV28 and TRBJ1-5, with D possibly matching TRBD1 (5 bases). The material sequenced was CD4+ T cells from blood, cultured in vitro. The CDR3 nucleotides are TGTGCCAGCAACCCGGTACAGGTTGGACAGCCCCAGCATTTT. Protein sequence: CASNPVQVGQPQHF.